This TCR beta chain was found in a study of Tregs in tolerant kidney transplant recipients. General study findings and limits: Few patients were studied, so findings need validation in larger groups. Biological reproducibility was not directly addressed, but technical replication error appeared minimal. Expanding Tregs on activated donor B cells appeared to best identify donor-specific TCRbeta clones.

The protocol was immunoSEQ multiplex PCR, while the TCRdb copy is restricted to in-frame clones and leaves out a portion. The sample carries some 240,000 clones, about four fifths recorded once. This clone turned up a few times. What it recognizes is unknown. Unstimulated regulatory T cells (CD4+CD25+CD127-), CD4+CD25- non-regulatory cells, CD4 and CD8 cells were FACS-sorted from thawed PBMCs. V lost 4 bases to trimming and J lost 0 bases, with 10 bases between them. CDR1 is LGHNA and CDR2 is YNFKEQ in the germline V gene. The CDR3 is 16 amino acids. This chain uses TRBV4-2 with TRBJ2-6; maybe TRBD1 (6 bases). The sequence derives from a human donor in good health. Sequencing was done on a sample of CD4+ T cells from blood. The CDR3 nucleotides are TGTGCCAGCAGCCTACAGGGACACTCTGGGGCCAACGTCCTGACTTTC. Protein: CASSLQGHSGANVLTF.